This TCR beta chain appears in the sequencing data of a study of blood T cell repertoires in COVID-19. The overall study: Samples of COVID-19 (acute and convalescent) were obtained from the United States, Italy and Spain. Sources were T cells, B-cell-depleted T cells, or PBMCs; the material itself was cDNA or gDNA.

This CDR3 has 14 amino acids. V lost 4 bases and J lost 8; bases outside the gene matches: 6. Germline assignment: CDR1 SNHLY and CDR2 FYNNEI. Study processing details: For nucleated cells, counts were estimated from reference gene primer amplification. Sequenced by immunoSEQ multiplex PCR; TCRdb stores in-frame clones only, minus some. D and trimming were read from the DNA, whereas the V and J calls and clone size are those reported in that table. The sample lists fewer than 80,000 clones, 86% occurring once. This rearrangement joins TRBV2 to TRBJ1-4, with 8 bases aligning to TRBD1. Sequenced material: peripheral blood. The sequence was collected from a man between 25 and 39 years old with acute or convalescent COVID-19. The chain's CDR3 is CASSGTGLVEKLFF. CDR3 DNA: TGTGCCAGCAGTGGGACAGGGTTGGTAGAAAAACTGTTTTTT.